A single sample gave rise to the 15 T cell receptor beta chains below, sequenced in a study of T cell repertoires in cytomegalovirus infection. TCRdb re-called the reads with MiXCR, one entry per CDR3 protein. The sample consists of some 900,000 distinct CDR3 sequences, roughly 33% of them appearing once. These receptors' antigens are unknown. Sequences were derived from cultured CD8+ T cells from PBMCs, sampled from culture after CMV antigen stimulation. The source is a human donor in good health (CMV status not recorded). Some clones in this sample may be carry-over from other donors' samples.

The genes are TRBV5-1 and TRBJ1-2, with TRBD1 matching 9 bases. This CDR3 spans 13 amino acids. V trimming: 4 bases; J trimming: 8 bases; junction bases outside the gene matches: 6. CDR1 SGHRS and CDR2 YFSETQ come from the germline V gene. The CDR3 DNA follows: TGCGCCAGCAGCGTTGGGACAGGGCTCGGCTACACCTTC. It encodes CASSVGTGLGYTF. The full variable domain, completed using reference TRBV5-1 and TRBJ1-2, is KAGVTQTPRYLIKTRGQQVTLSCSPISGHRSVSWYQQTPGQGLQFLFEYFSETQRNKGNFPGRFSGRQFSNSRSEMNVSTLELGDSALYLCASSVGTGLGYTFGSGTRLTVV.

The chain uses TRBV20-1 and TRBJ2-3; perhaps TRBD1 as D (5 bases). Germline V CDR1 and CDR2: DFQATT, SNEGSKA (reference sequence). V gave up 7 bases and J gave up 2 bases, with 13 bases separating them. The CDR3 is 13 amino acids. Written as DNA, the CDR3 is TGCAGTGTCATCGACAGATACACAGATACGCAGTATTTT. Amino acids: CSVIDRYTDTQYF.

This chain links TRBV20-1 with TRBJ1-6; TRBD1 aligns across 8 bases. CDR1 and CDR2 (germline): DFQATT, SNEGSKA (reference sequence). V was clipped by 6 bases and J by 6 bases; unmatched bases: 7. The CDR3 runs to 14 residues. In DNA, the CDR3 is TGCAGTGCCGTTCGGACAGGGAGTAATTCACCCCTCCACTTT. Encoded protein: CSAVRTGSNSPLHF.

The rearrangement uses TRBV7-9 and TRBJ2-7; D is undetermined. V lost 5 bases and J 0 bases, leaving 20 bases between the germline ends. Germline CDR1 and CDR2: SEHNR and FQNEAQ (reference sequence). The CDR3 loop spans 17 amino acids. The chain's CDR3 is CASSGRRVDLSSYEQYF. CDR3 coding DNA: TGTGCCAGCAGCGGACGACGGGTGGACCTAAGCTCCTACGAGCAGTACTTC.

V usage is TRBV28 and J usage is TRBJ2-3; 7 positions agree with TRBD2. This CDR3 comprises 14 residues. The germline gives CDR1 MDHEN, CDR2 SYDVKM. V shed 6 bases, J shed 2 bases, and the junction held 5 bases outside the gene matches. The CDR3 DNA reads TGTGCCAGCAGCTCGACTAGCTTCACAGATACGCAGTATTTT. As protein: CASSSTSFTDTQYF.

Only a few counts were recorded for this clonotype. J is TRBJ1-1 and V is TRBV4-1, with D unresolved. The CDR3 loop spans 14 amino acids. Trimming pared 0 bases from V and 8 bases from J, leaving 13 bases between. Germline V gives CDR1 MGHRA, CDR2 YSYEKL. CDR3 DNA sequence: TGCGCCAGCAGCCAAGAGGGAAGCAATACAGAAGCTTTCTTT. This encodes CASSQEGSNTEAFF.

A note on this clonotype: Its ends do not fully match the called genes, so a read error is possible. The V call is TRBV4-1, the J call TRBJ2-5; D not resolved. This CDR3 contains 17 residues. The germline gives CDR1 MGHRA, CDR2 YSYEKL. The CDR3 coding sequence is TGTGCCAGCAGCCAAGAGTTGGTCACCTATGGGTTAGAGACCCAGTACTTC. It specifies CASSQELVTYGLETQYF.

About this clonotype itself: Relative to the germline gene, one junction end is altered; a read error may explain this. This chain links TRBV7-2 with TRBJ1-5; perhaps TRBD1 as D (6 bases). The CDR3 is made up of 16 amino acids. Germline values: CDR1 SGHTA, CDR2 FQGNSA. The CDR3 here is CASSLLSGATFQPRHF. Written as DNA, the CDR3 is TGTGCCAGCAGCTTATTGTCAGGGGCGACCTTTCAGCCCCGGCATTTT.

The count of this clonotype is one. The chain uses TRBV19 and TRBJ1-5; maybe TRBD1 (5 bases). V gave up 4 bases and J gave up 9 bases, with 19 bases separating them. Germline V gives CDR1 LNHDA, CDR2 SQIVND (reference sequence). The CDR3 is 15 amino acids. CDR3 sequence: CASSTDTTEVSPQHF. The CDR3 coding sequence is TGTGCCAGTAGTACGGACACCACAGAGGTTTCGCCCCAGCATTTT. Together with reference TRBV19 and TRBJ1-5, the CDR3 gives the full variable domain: DGGITQSPKYLFRKEGQNVTLSCEQNLNHDAMYWYRQDPGQGLRLIYYSQIVNDFQKGDIAEGYSVSREKKESFPLTVTSAQKNPTAFYLCASSTDTTEVSPQHFGDGTRLSIL.

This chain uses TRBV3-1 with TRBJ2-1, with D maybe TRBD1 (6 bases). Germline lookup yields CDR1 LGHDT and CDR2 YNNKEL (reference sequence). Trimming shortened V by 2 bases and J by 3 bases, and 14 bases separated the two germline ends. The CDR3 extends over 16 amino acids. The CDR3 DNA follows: TGTGCCAGCAGCCAAAAGTACGGACAGATCTACAATGAGCAGTTCTTC. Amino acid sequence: CASSQKYGQIYNEQFF.

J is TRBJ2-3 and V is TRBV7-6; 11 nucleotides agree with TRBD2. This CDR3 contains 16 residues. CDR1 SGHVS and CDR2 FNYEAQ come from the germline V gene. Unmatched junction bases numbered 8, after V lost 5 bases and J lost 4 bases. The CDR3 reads CASSLLAGVNADTQYF. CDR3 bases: TGTGCCAGCAGCCTACTAGCGGGGGTGAACGCAGATACGCAGTATTTT.

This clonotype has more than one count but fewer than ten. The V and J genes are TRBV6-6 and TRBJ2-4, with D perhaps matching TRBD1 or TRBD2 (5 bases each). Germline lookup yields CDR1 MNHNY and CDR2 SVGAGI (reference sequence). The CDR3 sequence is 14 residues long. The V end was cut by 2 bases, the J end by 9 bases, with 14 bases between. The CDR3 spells CASSYGRGPPIQYF. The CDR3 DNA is TGTGCCAGCAGTTACGGTCGGGGCCCGCCCATTCAGTACTTC.

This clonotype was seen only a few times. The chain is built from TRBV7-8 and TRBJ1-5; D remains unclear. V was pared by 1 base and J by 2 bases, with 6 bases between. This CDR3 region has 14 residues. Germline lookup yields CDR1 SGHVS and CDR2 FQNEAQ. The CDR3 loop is CASSLVPRNQPQHF. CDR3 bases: TGTGCCAGCAGCTTAGTTCCACGCAATCAGCCCCAGCATTTT.

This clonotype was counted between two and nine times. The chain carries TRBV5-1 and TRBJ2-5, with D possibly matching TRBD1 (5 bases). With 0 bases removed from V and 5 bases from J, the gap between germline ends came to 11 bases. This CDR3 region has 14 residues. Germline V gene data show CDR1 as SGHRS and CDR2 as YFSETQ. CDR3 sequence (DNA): TGCGCCAGCAGCTTGGCTGTGGGGCTGGAGACCCAGTACTTC. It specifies CASSLAVGLETQYF. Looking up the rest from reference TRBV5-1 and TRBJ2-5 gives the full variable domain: KAGVTQTPRYLIKTRGQQVTLSCSPISGHRSVSWYQQTPGQGLQFLFEYFSETQRNKGNFPGRFSGRQFSNSRSEMNVSTLELGDSALYLCASSLAVGLETQYFGPGTRLLVL.

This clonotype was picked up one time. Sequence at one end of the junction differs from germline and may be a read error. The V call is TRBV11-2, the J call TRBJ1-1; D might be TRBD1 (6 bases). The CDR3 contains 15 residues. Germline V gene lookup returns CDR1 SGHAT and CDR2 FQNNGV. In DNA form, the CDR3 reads TGTGCCAGCAGTCCTGGGCGGGGGCTGAACCCTGAAGCTTTCTTT. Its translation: CASSPGRGLNPEAFF.